Below, 21 T cell receptor beta chains from the same sample are listed, as sequenced in a study of T cell clonotyping in hematopoietic cell transplantation. The method was immunoSEQ multiplex PCR; TCRdb's version includes in-frame clones alone and lacks a portion of them. The data contain around 14,000 clones, 94% of them singletons. The sample consisted of PBMCs, taken 30 days after allogeneic stem cell transplant. All receptors come from a male patient aged 55 to 70 who had an allogeneic stem cell transplant from an unrelated donor, so the T cells may come from the graft donor. Some clones in this sample may be carry-over from other donors' samples.

The chain carries TRBV7-2 and TRBJ1-5; TRBD1 agrees at 7 bases. The CDR3 is 14 residues long. Germline V CDR1 and CDR2: SGHTA, FQGNSA. V was clipped by 3 bases and J by 3 bases; unmatched bases: 2. CDR3 loop: CASSFTGVNQPQHF. The CDR3 DNA is TGTGCCAGCAGCTTCACAGGGGTCAATCAGCCCCAGCATTTT.

This clone was picked up a small number of times. This chain joins TRBV4-3 and TRBJ2-7; 7 bases match TRBD1. With 4 bases clipped from V and 2 bases from J, the junction kept 8 bases outside the gene matches. The CDR3 is made up of 15 amino acids. Per the germline V gene, CDR1 is LGHNA and CDR2 is YSLEER. As DNA, the CDR3 is TGCGCCAGCAGCCCCACCTTGGACAGGCCCTACGAGCAGTACTTC. This codes for CASSPTLDRPYEQYF.

In DNA, the CDR3 is TGTGCCAGCAGCCCCCAGACAGGGGCTAATAATTCACCCCTCCACTTT. Its translation is CASSPQTGANNSPLHF. The rearrangement links TRBV7-2 to TRBJ1-6, with 8 bases that match TRBD1. Unmatched junction bases numbered 8, after V lost 5 bases and J lost 5 bases. CDR1 is SGHTA and CDR2 is FQGNSA in the germline V gene. This CDR3 comprises 16 residues.

The gene calls are TRBV7-9 and TRBJ2-7; D is perhaps TRBD1 or TRBD2 (5 bases each). Germline V gene lookup returns CDR1 SEHNR and CDR2 FQNEAQ (reference sequence). This CDR3 is built from 13 residues. V was pared by 5 bases and J by 3 bases, with 11 bases between. CDR3 nucleotides: TGTGCCAGCAGCCCAGGGACGCGCTACGAGCAGTACTTC. As protein: CASSPGTRYEQYF.

The V call is TRBV9, the J call TRBJ2-5; TRBD1 is a possible D gene (5 bases). This CDR3 has 13 amino acids. V lost 4 bases and J 4 bases, leaving 11 bases between the germline ends. Germline lookup yields CDR1 SGDLS and CDR2 YYNGEE. Here the CDR3 reads CASSFQGLETQYF. The CDR3 coding sequence is TGTGCCAGCAGCTTCCAGGGTCTAGAGACCCAGTACTTC.

This chain uses TRBV11-2 with TRBJ1-3; no definite D call. Trimming left V 1 base short and J 3 bases short, with 4 bases between. The length of the CDR3 is 13 residues. Germline V CDR1 and CDR2: SGHAT, FQNNGV. CDR3 protein: CASSLVSGNTIYF. DNA for the CDR3: TGTGCCAGCAGCTTAGTCAGTGGAAACACCATATATTTT.

The chain has TRBV2 and TRBJ2-2; 15 bases match TRBD2. The V gene end was trimmed by 6 bases and the J gene end by 13 bases; junction bases not matched to a gene: 12. CDR1 and CDR2 from the germline V gene are SNHLY and FYNNEI. The CDR3 consists of 16 residues. In DNA, the CDR3 is TGTGCCAGCAGGACCGGGACTAGCGGGGGGCCAAGTCGGCTGTTTTTT. Amino acid sequence: CASRTGTSGGPSRLFF.

The rearrangement uses TRBV29-1 and TRBJ2-7, with 12 bases lining up with TRBD1. The CDR3 extends over 13 amino acids. The V segment lost 6 bases and the J segment 7 bases; nucleotides outside the gene matches: 7. Germline V gene lookup returns CDR1 SQVTM and CDR2 ANQGSEA. CDR3 DNA: TGCAGCGTGGGGGACAGGGGGCTAGGGGAGCAGTACTTC. Residues: CSVGDRGLGEQYF.

The chain employs TRBV6-5 and TRBJ2-3; D gene unclear. CDR1 is MNHEY, CDR2 SVGAGI, per germline. This CDR3 spans 14 amino acids. Trimming pared 6 bases from V and 5 bases from J, leaving 15 bases between. This chain's CDR3 is CASSRYPPLDTQYF. The CDR3 DNA follows: TGTGCCAGCAGCCGATACCCGCCGTTAGATACGCAGTATTTT.

The gene calls are TRBV6-1 and TRBJ2-7; D gene unclear. With 2 bases removed from V and 6 bases from J, the gap between germline ends came to 11 bases. Looked up from germline, CDR1 is MNHNS and CDR2 is SASEGT. CDR3 length: 13 residues. DNA for the CDR3: TGTGCCAGCAGTGAACAGGCGGTAGGCGAGCAGTACTTC. Its protein product is CASSEQAVGEQYF.

The chain joins TRBV5-6 to TRBJ2-7; 10 bases fit TRBD2. Germline CDR1 reads SGHDT; CDR2 reads YYEEEE. Trimming removed 0 bases from V and 5 bases from J; junction bases left unmatched: 5. The CDR3 contains 15 residues. The CDR3 protein is CASSLVSLAGDEQYF. CDR3 bases: TGTGCCAGCAGCTTGGTGTCCCTAGCGGGGGACGAGCAGTACTTC.

The chain recombines TRBV10-3 with TRBJ1-3; D unclear. The CDR3 loop spans 14 amino acids. Trimming took off 4 bases at V and 4 bases at J, with 11 bases between the two ends. Germline V gene lookup returns CDR1 ENHRY and CDR2 SYGVKD. CDR3: CAISVQELGNTIYF. The CDR3 nucleotides read TGTGCCATCAGTGTTCAGGAGCTCGGAAACACCATATATTTT.

The chain employs TRBV6-1 and TRBJ1-5, with 8 bases matching TRBD1. In germline, CDR1 is MNHNS, CDR2 SASEGT. J lost 6 bases, V lost 6 bases, and 7 bases had no gene match. This CDR3 is built from 14 residues. The CDR3 spells CASSGQGGGQPQHF. The CDR3 coding sequence is TGTGCCAGCAGCGGACAGGGCGGCGGTCAGCCCCAGCATTTT.

The gene calls are TRBV7-2 and TRBJ2-5; 16 bases agree with TRBD2. Germline CDR1 reads SGHTA; CDR2 reads FQGNSA. J was trimmed by 5 bases and V by 5 bases; bases with no gene match: 8. This CDR3 has 17 amino acids. The CDR3 coding sequence is TGTGCCAGCAGCGCCGGGACTAGCGGGGGGGCGGTGGAGACCCAGTACTTC. This sequence encodes CASSAGTSGGAVETQYF.

V is TRBV25-1 and J is TRBJ1-2; D is perhaps TRBD1 (6 bases). Germline V gene data show CDR1 as MGHDK and CDR2 as SYGVNS. V lost 2 bases and J 3 bases, leaving 13 bases between the germline ends. This CDR3 is 15 amino acids long. The CDR3 bases are TGTGCCAGCAGTGAACCGGGACAAGGTGACTATGGCTACACCTTC. This codes for CASSEPGQGDYGYTF.

This chain links TRBV5-6 with TRBJ2-1; D is perhaps TRBD2 (7 bases). The CDR3 extends over 16 amino acids. Germline V gene sequence: CDR1 SGHDT, CDR2 YYEEEE. Trimming shortened V by 1 base and J by 1 base, and 12 bases separated the two germline ends. CDR3 bases: TGTGCCAGCAGCTTGAATGGGGGGGCGTCCTACAATGAGCAGTTCTTC. Protein product: CASSLNGGASYNEQFF.

This chain joins TRBV6-1 and TRBJ2-7, with a possible D match to TRBD2 (5 bases). The CDR3 spans 14 residues. Germline V lookup: CDR1 MNHNS, CDR2 SASEGT. The V end lost 2 bases, the J end lost 2 bases, and 10 bases lay between the germline ends. The CDR3 region is CASSENLATYEQYF. CDR3 in DNA: TGTGCCAGCAGTGAAAACCTAGCCACCTACGAGCAGTACTTC.

This chain connects TRBV6-1 to TRBJ1-2; D is possibly TRBD1 (5 bases). The germline V and J ends were trimmed by 6 bases and 4 bases, with 12 bases remaining between them. This CDR3 has 13 amino acids. Germline V gene data show CDR1 as MNHNS and CDR2 as SASEGT. The CDR3 loop reads CASSKDGAYGYTF. DNA of the CDR3: TGTGCCAGCAGCAAGGACGGGGCCTATGGCTACACCTTC.

The J gene is TRBJ2-5, the V gene TRBV20-1; 7 bases fit TRBD2. Germline values: CDR1 DFQATT, CDR2 SNEGSKA (reference sequence). The V gene end was trimmed by 6 bases and the J gene end by 2 bases; junction bases not matched to a gene: 0. This CDR3 has 11 amino acids. CDR3 in amino acids: CSAGLQETQYF. The CDR3 DNA follows: TGCAGTGCGGGACTACAAGAGACCCAGTACTTC.

In its sample, this clone was seen once. The chain has TRBV25-1 and TRBJ2-3; D is possibly TRBD1 (6 bases). Trimming stripped 1 base from V and 1 base from J, with 12 bases between. CDR1 and CDR2 (germline): MGHDK, SYGVNS. The CDR3 totals 16 residues. In nucleotides, the CDR3 is TGTGCCAGCAGTGAATCAGACAGGTATCGCACAGATACGCAGTATTTT. Protein product: CASSESDRYRTDTQYF.

On this clone: The same CDR3 arises from other DNA sequences in this sample as well. J is TRBJ1-5 and V is TRBV7-9, with 9 bases matching TRBD1. The length of the CDR3 is 14 residues. CDR1 and CDR2 (germline): SEHNR, FQNEAQ (reference sequence). The trim removed 5 bases at V and 5 bases at J, leaving 4 bases unmatched. In DNA form, the CDR3 reads TGTGCCAGCAGCCCGGACAGGGGTGATCAGCCCCAGCATTTT. This sequence encodes CASSPDRGDQPQHF. The full variable domain, completed using reference TRBV7-9 and TRBJ1-5, is DTGVSQNPRHKITKRGQNVTFRCDPISEHNRLYWYRQTLGQGPEFLTYFQNEAQLEKSRLLSDRFSAERPKGSFSTLEIQRTEQGDSAMYLCASSPDRGDQPQHFGDGTRLSIL.